These 25 T cell receptor beta chains were all obtained from the same sample, sequenced in a study of OX40 agonist ivuxolimab in advanced cancers. Assay: immunoSEQ multiplex PCR; the TCRdb copy retains only in-frame clones and omits some. The sample lists some 76,000 clones; around 81% were seen once. Here the sequenced sample was CD4+ or CD8+ T cells sorted from blood, taken in a trial of the OX40 agonist ivuxolimab. The source is an adult with an advanced solid tumor such as melanoma, head and neck, liver or kidney cancer.

This chain connects TRBV28 to TRBJ2-7; D is uncertain. V lost 8 bases to trimming and J lost 6 bases, with 11 bases between them. The CDR3 is 11 amino acids. Germline CDR1 is MDHEN and CDR2 is SYDVKM. CDR3 bases: TGTGCCAGCGGCCTTGAGCTCGAGCAGTACTTC. It yields the protein CASGLELEQYF.

This chain joins TRBV9 and TRBJ1-5, with unresolved D. Trimming cost V 0 bases and J 0 bases, with 7 bases left between them. This CDR3 contains 15 residues. CDR1 and CDR2 from the germline V gene are SGDLS and YYNGEE. The CDR3 bases are TGTGCCAGCAGCGTAGGACATCTTAGCAATCAGCCCCAGCATTTT. It is translated as CASSVGHLSNQPQHF.

This rearrangement joins TRBV6-6 to TRBJ1-2; D gene uncertain. Germline lookup yields CDR1 MNHNY and CDR2 SVGAGI (reference sequence). Trimming shortened V by 2 bases and J by 5 bases, and 18 bases separated the two germline ends. This CDR3 contains 16 residues. The DNA for the CDR3 is TGTGCCAGCAGTTACCAACAAAACCCGACGGATTATGGCTACACCTTC. Translating gives CASSYQQNPTDYGYTF.

This clone turned up a few times. The chain recombines TRBV5-6 with TRBJ2-7, with D unresolved. CDR3 length equals 11 residues. V lost 3 bases, J lost 3 bases, and 4 bases lay in between. The V gene's germline CDR1 is SGHDT and CDR2 YYEEEE. The CDR3 DNA reads as TGTGCCAGCAGCTCGTACTACGAGCAGTACTTC. Protein: CASSSYYEQYF.

This chain joins TRBV19 and TRBJ2-2; D is possibly TRBD1 or TRBD2 (5 bases each). There are 15 residues in the CDR3. Germline CDR1 is LNHDA and CDR2 is SQIVND (reference sequence). With 4 bases removed from V and 6 bases from J, the gap between germline ends came to 15 bases. The CDR3 DNA is TGTGCCAGTAGTAGGGGGAGAATAGGTGCCGGGGAGCTGTTTTTT. Its translation is CASSRGRIGAGELFF.

The rearrangement uses TRBV5-4 and TRBJ2-3; D gene unclear. Germline V CDR1 and CDR2: SGHNT, YYREEE (reference sequence). V lost 0 bases and J 0 bases, leaving 8 bases between the germline ends. The CDR3 extends over 15 amino acids. In DNA form, the CDR3 reads TGTGCCAGCAGCTTGGGTCGCGGCAGCACAGATACGCAGTATTTT. Its protein product is CASSLGRGSTDTQYF.

In this sample, this clone turned up once. Distinct nucleotide sequences in the sample also encode this CDR3. This rearrangement joins TRBV6-5 to TRBJ2-7; D assignment may be TRBD1 or TRBD2 (7 bases each). This CDR3 region has 14 residues. The germline V gene has CDR1 MNHEY and CDR2 SVGAGI. V gave up 6 bases and J gave up 2 bases, with 14 bases separating them. CDR3: CASRRGGTAYEQYF. CDR3 DNA: TGTGCCAGCAGGCGGGGAGGGACAGCCTACGAGCAGTACTTC.

This clone was detected once. Here the CDR3 reads CASSLASGRGGPGELFF. In DNA form, the CDR3 reads TGTGCCAGCAGCTTGGCTAGCGGGAGAGGAGGGCCCGGGGAGCTGTTTTTT. The rearrangement joins TRBV5-4 to TRBJ2-2, with 10 bases identical to TRBD2. The CDR3 is made up of 17 amino acids. Germline loops: CDR1 SGHNT, CDR2 YYREEE (reference sequence). Trimming cost V 0 bases and J 6 bases; bases outside gene matches: 8.

The V call is TRBV18, the J call TRBJ2-2; tentative D call: TRBD1 (6 bases). The CDR3 totals 15 residues. Germline CDR1 KGHSH, CDR2 LQKENI. V gave up 4 bases and J gave up 2 bases, with 11 bases separating them. The CDR3 DNA reads as TGTGCCAGCTCACTAGGACAGACTAACACCGGGGAGCTGTTTTTT. Protein sequence: CASSLGQTNTGELFF.

The rearrangement joins TRBV10-3 to TRBJ2-5, with 7 bases fitting TRBD1. J lost 4 bases, V lost 8 bases, and 10 bases had no gene match. This CDR3 is built from 14 residues. CDR1 is ENHRY, CDR2 SYGVKD, per germline. The CDR3 protein is CAIRTGGRRETQYF. The DNA for the CDR3 is TGTGCCATCCGGACAGGAGGACGTCGAGAGACCCAGTACTTC.

The rearrangement joins TRBV6-5 to TRBJ2-5, with D perhaps TRBD2 (6 bases). The J call may be incorrect, as the DNA end agrees better with TRBJ2-7. Per the germline V gene, CDR1 is MNHEY and CDR2 is SVGAGI. CDR3 length: 14 amino acids. CDR3 sequence (DNA): TGTGCCAGCAAGGTGACTAGGATCTCCTACGAGCAGTACTTC. It translates to CASKVTRISYEQYF.

The J gene is TRBJ2-5, the V gene TRBV4-1; D assignment may be TRBD1 or TRBD2 (5 bases each). The CDR3 totals 15 residues. Trimming shortened V by 2 bases and J by 5 bases, and 15 bases separated the two germline ends. The germline V gene encodes CDR1 MGHRA and CDR2 YSYEKL. The CDR3 sequence: CASSQRIGTDETQYF. The CDR3 DNA reads TGCGCCAGCAGCCAAAGAATCGGGACGGACGAGACCCAGTACTTC.

This chain links TRBV7-8 with TRBJ2-7, with 8 bases identical to TRBD2. V lost 2 bases and J lost 4; bases outside the gene matches: 7. CDR1 and CDR2 (germline): SGHVS, FQNEAQ. The CDR3 runs to 15 residues. This CDR3 reads CASSLHRTSSYEQYF. The CDR3, as DNA: TGTGCCAGCAGCTTACATCGGACTAGCTCTTACGAGCAGTACTTC.

The V gene is TRBV18, the J gene TRBJ2-2, with a possible D match to TRBD2 (6 bases). Germline CDR1 reads KGHSH; CDR2 reads LQKENI. The V end lost 3 bases, the J end lost 2 bases, and 16 bases lay between the germline ends. The CDR3 runs to 17 residues. The CDR3 region has the DNA TGTGCCAGCTCACCTTCCCTTAGCGGTTCTAACACCGGGGAGCTGTTTTTT. Amino acid sequence: CASSPSLSGSNTGELFF.

The chain joins TRBV5-1 to TRBJ2-3, with TRBD1 matching 7 bases. Germline CDR1 and CDR2: SGHRS and YFSETQ. This CDR3 has 14 amino acids. Trimming took 5 bases from V and 4 from J; bases not matched to a gene: 7. CDR3 DNA sequence: TGCGCCAGCAGATGGACAGGAATGGCAGATACGCAGTATTTT. It is translated as CASRWTGMADTQYF. Full variable domain (rest looked up from reference TRBV5-1 and TRBJ2-3): KAGVTQTPRYLIKTRGQQVTLSCSPISGHRSVSWYQQTPGQGLQFLFEYFSETQRNKGNFPGRFSGRQFSNSRSEMNVSTLELGDSALYLCASRWTGMADTQYFGPGTRLTVL.

The chain links TRBV5-1 to TRBJ1-2; 8 nucleotides align to TRBD1. The CDR3 is 14 residues long. Germline V gene lookup returns CDR1 SGHRS and CDR2 YFSETQ. J gave up 4 bases and V 4 bases, and 6 bases lay outside the gene matches. The CDR3 sequence: CASSPGTGPYGYTF. CDR3 in DNA: TGCGCCAGCAGCCCCGGGACAGGTCCCTATGGCTACACCTTC.

The chain couples TRBV7-2 to TRBJ2-1, with TRBD2 matching over 9 bases. From germline, CDR1 is SGHTA and CDR2 FQGNSA. V was clipped by 5 bases and J by 8 bases; unmatched bases: 16. The CDR3 covers 17 residues. DNA for the CDR3: TGTGCCAGCAGCCAATGGCGGGGGCTAGCGGGAAATGATGAGCAGTTCTTC. Amino acids: CASSQWRGLAGNDEQFF.

The chain combines TRBV11-2 with TRBJ2-2; 9 nucleotides match TRBD2. The V and J ends lost 1 base and 0 bases, in that order; junction bases with no gene match: 3. This CDR3 contains 17 residues. Germline V gene data show CDR1 as SGHAT and CDR2 as FQNNGV. CDR3 protein: CASSLGGLAPNTGELFF. The CDR3 DNA reads as TGTGCCAGCAGCTTAGGGGGACTAGCTCCGAACACCGGGGAGCTGTTTTTT.

The rearrangement joins TRBV7-2 to TRBJ1-2; TRBD1 might be the D (5 bases). Germline-derived CDR1 and CDR2 are SGHTA and FQGNSA. The CDR3 totals 16 residues. V was cut by 2 bases and J by 0 bases, with 13 bases left in between. The CDR3 reads CASSLRGGGTNYGYTF. The CDR3 DNA follows: TGTGCCAGCAGCTTAAGGGGAGGAGGGACTAACTATGGCTACACCTTC. Complete variable domain (other parts from reference TRBV7-2 and TRBJ1-2): GAGVSQSPSNKVTEKGKDVELRCDPISGHTALYWYRQSLGQGLEFLIYFQGNSAPDKSGLPSDRFSAERTGGSVSTLTIQRTQQEDSAVYLCASSLRGGGTNYGYTFGSGTRLTVV.

The CDR3 reads CASSAVATDTQYF. CDR3 nucleotides: TGTGCCAGCAGCGCCGTCGCTACAGATACGCAGTATTTT. V gene TRBV6-4 combines with J gene TRBJ2-3; D is uncertain. CDR1 is MRHNA and CDR2 is SNTAGT in the germline V gene. Trimming pared 6 bases from V and 3 bases from J, leaving 10 bases between. This CDR3 is 13 amino acids long.

The rearrangement uses TRBV6-4 and TRBJ2-2; TRBD2 is a possible D gene (6 bases). Germline V gene data show CDR1 as MRHNA and CDR2 as SNTAGT. This CDR3 has 15 residues. V gave up 5 bases and J gave up 5 bases, with 15 bases separating them. The CDR3 loop reads CASSLTRGETGELFF. In DNA, the CDR3 is TGTGCCAGCAGTCTTACGCGGGGTGAGACCGGGGAGCTGTTTTTT.

The rearrangement links TRBV28 to TRBJ2-3; 15 nucleotides line up with TRBD2. Germline trimming cut 2 bases from V and 5 bases from J; bases unmatched to any gene: 5. CDR3 size: 17 residues. Germline CDR1 reads MDHEN; CDR2 reads SYDVKM. The CDR3 loop reads CASSLGTSGRYGDTQYF. The CDR3 nucleotides read TGTGCCAGCAGTTTAGGGACTAGCGGGAGGTACGGAGATACGCAGTATTTT.

This sequence joins TRBV27 and TRBJ1-4, with D perhaps matching TRBD1 (6 bases). V dropped 6 bases and J dropped 0 bases, with 17 bases sitting between them. The germline CDR1 and CDR2 sequences are MNHEY and SMNVEV (reference sequence). CDR3 length: 17 residues. The DNA of the CDR3 is TGTGCCAGCAGCCTGGGATCAGGGGCTGCAACTAATGAAAAACTGTTTTTT. It is translated as CASSLGSGAATNEKLFF.

In this sample, this clone turned up once. CDR3 residues: CASSLTGEGYTF. The CDR3 DNA is TGTGCCAGCAGTTTGACAGGGGAAGGCTACACCTTC. This chain uses TRBV27 with TRBJ1-2, with TRBD1 matching over 8 bases. CDR3 size: 12 residues. The V gene end was trimmed by 3 bases and the J gene end by 8 bases; junction bases not matched to a gene: 2. CDR1 MNHEY and CDR2 SMNVEV come from the germline V gene (reference sequence).

Here the CDR3 DNA reads TGTGCCAGCAGCTTAGGATTCGGGATGACCTACGAGCAGTACTTC. Its protein product is CASSLGFGMTYEQYF. The V gene is TRBV7-2, the J gene TRBJ2-7; D might be TRBD2 (5 bases). Germline V gives CDR1 SGHTA, CDR2 FQGNSA. CDR3 length: 15 residues. Deletions cut 1 base from V and 2 bases from J, with 12 bases between.